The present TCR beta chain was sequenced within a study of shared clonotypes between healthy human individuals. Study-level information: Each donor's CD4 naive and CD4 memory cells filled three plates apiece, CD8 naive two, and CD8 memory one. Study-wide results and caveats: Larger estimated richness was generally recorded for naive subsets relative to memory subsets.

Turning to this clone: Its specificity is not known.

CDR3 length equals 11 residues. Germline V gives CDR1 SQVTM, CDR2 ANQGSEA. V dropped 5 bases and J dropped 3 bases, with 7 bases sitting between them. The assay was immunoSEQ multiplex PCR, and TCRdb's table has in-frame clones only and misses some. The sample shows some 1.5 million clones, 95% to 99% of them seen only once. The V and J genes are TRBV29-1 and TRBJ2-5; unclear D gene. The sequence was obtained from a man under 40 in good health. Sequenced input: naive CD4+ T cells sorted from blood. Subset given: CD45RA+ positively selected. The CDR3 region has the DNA TGCAGCGTTTGGACGGAAGAGACCCAGTACTTC. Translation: CSVWTEETQYF.